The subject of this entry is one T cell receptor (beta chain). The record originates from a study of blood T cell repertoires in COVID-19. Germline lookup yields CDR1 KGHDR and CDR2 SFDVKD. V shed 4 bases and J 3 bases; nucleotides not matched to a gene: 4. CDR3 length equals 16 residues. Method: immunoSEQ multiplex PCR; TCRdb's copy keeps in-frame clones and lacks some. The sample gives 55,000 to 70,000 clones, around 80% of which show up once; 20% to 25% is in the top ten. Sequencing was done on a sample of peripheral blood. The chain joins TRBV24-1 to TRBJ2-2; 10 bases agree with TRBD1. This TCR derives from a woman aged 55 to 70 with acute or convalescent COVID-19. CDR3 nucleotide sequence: TGTGCCACCAGTGAGCCGGGACAGGGGTACACCGGGGAGCTGTTTTTT. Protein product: CATSEPGQGYTGELFF.